This TCR beta chain originates from a study of CD8+CD57+ T cells in acquired aplastic anemia. The overall study: When averaged, DNA from sorted CD4+ and CD8+ cells came to 2.5 to 3.5 ug.

This clonotype turned up a few times. Its antigen is currently unknown. Patients picked for sequencing had shown CD8+CD57+ cell expansion detected by flow cytometry. Patients, without exception, had severe acquired aplastic anemia. Blood samples were obtained from patients who had received no prior therapy. This CDR3 contains 14 residues. Germline CDR1 and CDR2: MNHNS and SASEGT. V was pared by 6 bases and J by 2 bases, with 8 bases between. TCR beta VDJ combinations and CDR3 sequences were profiled from genomic DNA. TCRdb analysed the reads with MiXCR anew, one entry per CDR3 protein. The table records 400,000 to 600,000 distinct CDR3 sequences, roughly a third of them present only once. Overall study results and limits: Patients and controls shared roughly 28 CD8+ CDR3 sequences, which appeared highly expressed in patients and within their immunodominant clones.

The sample taken for sequencing was sorted CD4+, CD8+, or CD8+CD57+ T cells (not recorded which) from PBMCs. The V and J genes are TRBV6-1 and TRBJ1-6; D might be TRBD1 (6 bases). This TCR was sampled from a human donor with aplastic anemia. CDR3 region: CASRDSPYNSPLHF. Here the CDR3 DNA reads TGTGCCAGCAGGGACAGTCCCTATAATTCACCCCTCCACTTT.